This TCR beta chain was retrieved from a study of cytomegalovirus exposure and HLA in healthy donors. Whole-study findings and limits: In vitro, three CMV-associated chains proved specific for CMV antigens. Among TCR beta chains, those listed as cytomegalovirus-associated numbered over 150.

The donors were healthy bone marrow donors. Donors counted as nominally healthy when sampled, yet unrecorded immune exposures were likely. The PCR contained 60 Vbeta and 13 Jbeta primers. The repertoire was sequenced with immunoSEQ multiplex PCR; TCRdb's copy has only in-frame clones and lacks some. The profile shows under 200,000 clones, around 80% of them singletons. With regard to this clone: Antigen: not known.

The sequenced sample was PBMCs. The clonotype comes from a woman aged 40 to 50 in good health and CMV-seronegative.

The CDR3 reads CASSLAGTYNEQFF. The CDR3 region has the DNA TGTGCCAGCAGCTTAGCCGGGACTTACAATGAGCAGTTCTTC. The V gene is TRBV7-9, the J gene TRBJ2-1, with D possibly matching TRBD2 (6 bases). The CDR3 extends over 14 amino acids. The germline CDR1 and CDR2 sequences are SEHNR and FQNEAQ (reference sequence). With 0 bases removed from V and 4 bases from J, the gap between germline ends came to 7 bases.